This T cell receptor beta chain was recovered during a study of T cells after yellow fever vaccination. Template switching by 5'RACE produced TCR cDNA, adding a universal primer site and UMIs. Using its own MiXCR run on the 5' RACE reads, TCRdb lists one record per CDR3 protein. The profile covers about 340,000 distinct CDR3 sequences, with around 12% appearing a single time and around 3% taken by the ten largest. Regarding this clonotype: What it recognizes is unknown.

Overall study findings and caveats: In post-booster samples, most primary-vaccination clones reappeared (approximately 96% CD4, about 91% CD8).

Germline assignment: CDR1 LGHNA and CDR2 YSLEER. With 1 base clipped from V and 5 bases from J, the junction kept 8 bases outside the gene matches. The CDR3 length is 17 residues. The clonotype was recovered from a young man who received the YFV17D yellow fever vaccine. Source: CD4+ T cells sorted from PBMCs, taken 15 days after the yellow fever booster vaccination. The gene calls are TRBV4-3 and TRBJ2-5; TRBD2 agrees at 12 bases. The CDR3 DNA is TGCGCCAGCAGCCAAGGAAGTCTAGCGGGGGGGCAGGAGACCCAGTACTTC. Translation gives CASSQGSLAGGQETQYF.